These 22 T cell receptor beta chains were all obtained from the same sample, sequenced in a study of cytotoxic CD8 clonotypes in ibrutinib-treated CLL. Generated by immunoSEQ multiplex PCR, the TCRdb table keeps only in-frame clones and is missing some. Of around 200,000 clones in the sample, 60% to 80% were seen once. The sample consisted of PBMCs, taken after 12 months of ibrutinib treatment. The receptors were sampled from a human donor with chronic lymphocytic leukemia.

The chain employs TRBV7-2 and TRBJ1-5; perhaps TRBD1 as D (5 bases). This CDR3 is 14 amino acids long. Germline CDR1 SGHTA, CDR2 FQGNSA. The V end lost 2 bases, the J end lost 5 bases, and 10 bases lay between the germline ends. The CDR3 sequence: CASSLSVGDQPQHF. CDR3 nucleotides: TGTGCCAGCAGCTTAAGTGTGGGGGATCAGCCCCAGCATTTT.

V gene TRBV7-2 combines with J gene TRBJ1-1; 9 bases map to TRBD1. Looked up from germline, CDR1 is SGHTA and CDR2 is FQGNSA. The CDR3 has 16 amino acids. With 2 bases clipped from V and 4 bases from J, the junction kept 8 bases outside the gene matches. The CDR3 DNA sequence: TGTGCCAGCAGCTTAAGGGGACAGGGAGTCGTCACTGAAGCTTTCTTT. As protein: CASSLRGQGVVTEAFF.

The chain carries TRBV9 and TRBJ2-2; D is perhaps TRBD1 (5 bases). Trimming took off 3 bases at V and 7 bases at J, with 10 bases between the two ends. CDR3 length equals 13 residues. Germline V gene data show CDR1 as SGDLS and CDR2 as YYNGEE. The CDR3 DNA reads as TGTGCCAGCAGCGGACAGCTCGACGGGGAGCTGTTTTTT. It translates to CASSGQLDGELFF. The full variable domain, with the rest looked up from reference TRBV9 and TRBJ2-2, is DSGVTQTPKHLITATGQRVTLRCSPRSGDLSVYWYQQSLDQGLQFLIQYYNGEERAKGNILERFSAQQFPDLHSELNLSSLELGDSALYFCASSGQLDGELFFGEGSRLTVL.

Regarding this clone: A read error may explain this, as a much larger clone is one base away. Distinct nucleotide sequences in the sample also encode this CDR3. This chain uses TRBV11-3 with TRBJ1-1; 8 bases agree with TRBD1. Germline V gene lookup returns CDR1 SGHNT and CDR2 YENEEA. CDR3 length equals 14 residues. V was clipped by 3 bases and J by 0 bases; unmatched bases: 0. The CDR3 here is CASSLTGVNTEAFF. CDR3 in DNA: TGTGCCAGCAGCTTGACAGGGGTGAACACTGAAGCTTTCTTT.

The CDR3 region is CASSVVSGMDTGELFF. CDR3 bases: TGTGCCAGCAGCGTAGTTTCGGGGATGGACACCGGGGAGCTGTTTTTT. This sequence joins TRBV9 and TRBJ2-2; TRBD2 is a possible D gene (5 bases). V dropped 0 bases and J dropped 3 bases, with 12 bases sitting between them. Germline V lookup: CDR1 SGDLS, CDR2 YYNGEE. The CDR3 has 16 residues.

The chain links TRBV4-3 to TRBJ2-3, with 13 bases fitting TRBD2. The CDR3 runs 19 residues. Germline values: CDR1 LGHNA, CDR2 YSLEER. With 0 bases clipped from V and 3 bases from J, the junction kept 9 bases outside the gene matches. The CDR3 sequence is CASSQDKGLAGSLTDTQYF. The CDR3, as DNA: TGCGCCAGCAGCCAAGATAAGGGACTAGCGGGATCCTTAACAGATACGCAGTATTTT.

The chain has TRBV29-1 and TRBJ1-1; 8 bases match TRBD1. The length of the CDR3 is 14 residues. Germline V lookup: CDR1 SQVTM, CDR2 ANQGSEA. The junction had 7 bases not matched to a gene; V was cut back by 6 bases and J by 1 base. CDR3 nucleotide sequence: TGCAGCGTCGTACCGGGACAGGAGAACACTGAAGCTTTCTTT. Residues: CSVVPGQENTEAFF.

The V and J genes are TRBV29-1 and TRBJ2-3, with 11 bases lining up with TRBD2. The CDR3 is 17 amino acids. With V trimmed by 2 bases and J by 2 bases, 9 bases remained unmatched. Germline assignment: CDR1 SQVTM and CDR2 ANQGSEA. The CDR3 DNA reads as TGCAGCGTTGAAACGAGCCGACTAGCGGGATCCACAGATACGCAGTATTTT. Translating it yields CSVETSRLAGSTDTQYF.

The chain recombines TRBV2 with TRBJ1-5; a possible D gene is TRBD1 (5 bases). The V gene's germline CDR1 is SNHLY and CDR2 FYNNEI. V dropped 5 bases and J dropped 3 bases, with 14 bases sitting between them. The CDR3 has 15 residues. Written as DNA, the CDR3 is TGTGCCAGCAGTAAGGAGGGGAGCCCCAATCAGCCCCAGCATTTT. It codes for CASSKEGSPNQPQHF. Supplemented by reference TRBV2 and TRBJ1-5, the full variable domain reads EPEVTQTPSHQVTQMGQEVILRCVPISNHLYFYWYRQILGQKVEFLVSFYNNEISEKSEIFDDQFSVERPDGSNFTLKIRSTKLEDSAMYFCASSKEGSPNQPQHFGDGTRLSIL.

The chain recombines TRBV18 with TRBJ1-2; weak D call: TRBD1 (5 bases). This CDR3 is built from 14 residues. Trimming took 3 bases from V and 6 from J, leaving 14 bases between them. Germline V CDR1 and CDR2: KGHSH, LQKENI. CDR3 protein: CASSPDNMHHGYTF. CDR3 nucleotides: TGTGCCAGCTCACCGGACAATATGCATCATGGCTACACCTTC.

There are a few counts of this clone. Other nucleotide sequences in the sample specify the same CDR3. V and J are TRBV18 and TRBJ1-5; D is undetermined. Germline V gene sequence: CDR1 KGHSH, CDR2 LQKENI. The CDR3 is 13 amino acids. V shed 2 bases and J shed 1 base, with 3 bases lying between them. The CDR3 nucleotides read TGTGCCAGCTCACCATCGAGCAATCAGCCCCAGCATTTT. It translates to CASSPSSNQPQHF.

CDR3 protein: CAWGITGAYEQYF. DNA for the CDR3: TGTGCCTGGGGGATTACAGGGGCCTACGAGCAGTACTTC. This rearrangement joins TRBV30 to TRBJ2-7, with 7 nucleotides matching TRBD1. CDR1 GTSNPN and CDR2 SVGIG come from the germline V gene (reference sequence). The CDR3 has 13 amino acids. The trim removed 5 bases at V and 2 bases at J, leaving 6 bases unmatched.

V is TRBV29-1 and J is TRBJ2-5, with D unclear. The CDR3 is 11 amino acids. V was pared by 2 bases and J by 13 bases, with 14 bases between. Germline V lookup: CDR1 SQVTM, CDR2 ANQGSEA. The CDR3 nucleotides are TGCAGCGTTGAATACCCGGTGGGCTTGTACTTC. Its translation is CSVEYPVGLYF.

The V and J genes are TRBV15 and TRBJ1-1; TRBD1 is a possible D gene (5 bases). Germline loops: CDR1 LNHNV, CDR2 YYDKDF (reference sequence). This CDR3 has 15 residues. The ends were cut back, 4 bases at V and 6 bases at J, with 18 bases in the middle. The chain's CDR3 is CATSTLGVRDAEAFF. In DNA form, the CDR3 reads TGTGCCACCAGCACCCTCGGGGTAAGGGACGCTGAAGCTTTCTTT.

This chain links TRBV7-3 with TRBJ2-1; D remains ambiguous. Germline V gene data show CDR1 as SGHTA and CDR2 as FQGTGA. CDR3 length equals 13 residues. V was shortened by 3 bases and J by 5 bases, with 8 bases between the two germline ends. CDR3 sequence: CASSFSQNNEQFF. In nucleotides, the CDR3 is TGTGCCAGCAGCTTCTCTCAGAACAATGAGCAGTTCTTC.

For the CDR3, the DNA is TGTGCCAGCAGCTCTCAGGACAGGGCTGGCTACACCTTC. Translating it yields CASSSQDRAGYTF. The V gene is TRBV9, the J gene TRBJ1-2; TRBD1 agrees at 8 bases. Germline values: CDR1 SGDLS, CDR2 YYNGEE. The CDR3 runs to 13 residues. Trimming cost V 4 bases and J 7 bases; bases outside gene matches: 6.

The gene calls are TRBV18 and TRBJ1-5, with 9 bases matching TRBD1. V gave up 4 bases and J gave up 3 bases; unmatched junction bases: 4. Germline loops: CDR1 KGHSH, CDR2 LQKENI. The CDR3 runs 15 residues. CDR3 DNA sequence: TGTGCCAGCTCACGCGGGACAGGGCTCAATCAGCCCCAGCATTTT. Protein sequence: CASSRGTGLNQPQHF.

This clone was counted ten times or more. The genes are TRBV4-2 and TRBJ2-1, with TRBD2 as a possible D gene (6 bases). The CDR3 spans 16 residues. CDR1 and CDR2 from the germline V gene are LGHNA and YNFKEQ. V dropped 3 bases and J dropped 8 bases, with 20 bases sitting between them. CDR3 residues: CASSQRDGGGVDEQFF. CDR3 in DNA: TGTGCCAGCAGCCAGAGGGATGGCGGCGGGGTAGATGAGCAGTTCTTC.

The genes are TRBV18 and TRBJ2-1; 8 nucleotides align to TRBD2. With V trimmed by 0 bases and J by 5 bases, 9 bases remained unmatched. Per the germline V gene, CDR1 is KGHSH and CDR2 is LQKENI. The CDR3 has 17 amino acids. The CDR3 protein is CASSPPGSGGAHNEQFF. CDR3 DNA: TGTGCCAGCTCACCACCGGGAAGCGGGGGCGCTCACAATGAGCAGTTCTTC. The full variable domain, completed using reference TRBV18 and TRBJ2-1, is NAGVMQNPRHLVRRRGQEARLRCSPMKGHSHVYWYRQLPEEGLKFMVYLQKENIIDESGMPKERFSAEFPKEGPSILRIQQVVRGDSAAYFCASSPPGSGGAHNEQFFGPGTRLTVL.

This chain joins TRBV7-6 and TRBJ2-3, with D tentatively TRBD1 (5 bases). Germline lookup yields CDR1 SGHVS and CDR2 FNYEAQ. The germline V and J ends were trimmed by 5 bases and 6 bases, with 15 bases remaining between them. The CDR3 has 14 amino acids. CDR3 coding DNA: TGTGCCAGCAGCCAGAGTCCAGGGTGGGATACGCAGTATTTT. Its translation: CASSQSPGWDTQYF.

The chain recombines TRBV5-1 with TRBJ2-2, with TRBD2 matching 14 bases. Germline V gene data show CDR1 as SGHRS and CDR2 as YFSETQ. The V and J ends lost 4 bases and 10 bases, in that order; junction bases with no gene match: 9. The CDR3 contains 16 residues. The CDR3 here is CASSGRGTSGREELFF. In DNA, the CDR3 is TGCGCCAGCAGCGGAAGGGGGACTAGCGGGAGAGAGGAGCTGTTTTTT.

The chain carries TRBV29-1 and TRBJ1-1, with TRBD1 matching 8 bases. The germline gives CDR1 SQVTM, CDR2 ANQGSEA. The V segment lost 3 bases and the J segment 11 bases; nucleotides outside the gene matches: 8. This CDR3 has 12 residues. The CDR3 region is CSVEVTGERAFF. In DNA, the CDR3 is TGCAGCGTTGAGGTGACAGGGGAGAGGGCTTTCTTT.